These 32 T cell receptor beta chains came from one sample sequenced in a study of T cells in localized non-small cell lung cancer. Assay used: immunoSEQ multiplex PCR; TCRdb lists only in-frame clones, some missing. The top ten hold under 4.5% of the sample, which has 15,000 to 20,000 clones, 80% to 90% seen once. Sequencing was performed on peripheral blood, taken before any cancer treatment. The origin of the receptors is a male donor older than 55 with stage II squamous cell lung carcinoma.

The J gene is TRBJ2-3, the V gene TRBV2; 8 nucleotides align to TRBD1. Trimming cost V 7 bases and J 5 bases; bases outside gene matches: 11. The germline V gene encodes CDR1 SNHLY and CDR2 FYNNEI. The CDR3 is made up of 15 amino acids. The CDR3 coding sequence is TGTGCCAGCATCAGGGACAGGCAAAGGGGAGATACGCAGTATTTT. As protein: CASIRDRQRGDTQYF.

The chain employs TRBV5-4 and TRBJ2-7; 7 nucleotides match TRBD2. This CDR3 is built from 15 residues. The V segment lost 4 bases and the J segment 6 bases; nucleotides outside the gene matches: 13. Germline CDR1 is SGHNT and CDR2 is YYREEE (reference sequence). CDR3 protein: CASSDRGREESEQYF. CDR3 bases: TGTGCCAGCAGCGATCGGGGGAGGGAGGAGTCCGAGCAGTACTTC.

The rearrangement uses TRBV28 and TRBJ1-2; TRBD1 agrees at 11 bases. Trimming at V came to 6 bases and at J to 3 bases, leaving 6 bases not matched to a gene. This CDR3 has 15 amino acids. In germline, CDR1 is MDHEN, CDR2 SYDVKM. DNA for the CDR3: TGTGCCAGCAGCGCCGGGACAGGGGGATACTATGGCTACACCTTC. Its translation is CASSAGTGGYYGYTF.

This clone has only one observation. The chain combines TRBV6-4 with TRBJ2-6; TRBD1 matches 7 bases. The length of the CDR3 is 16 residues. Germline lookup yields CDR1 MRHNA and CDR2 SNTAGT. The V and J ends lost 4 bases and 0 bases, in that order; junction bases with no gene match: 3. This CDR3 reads CASSVEGASGANVLTF. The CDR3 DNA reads TGTGCCAGCAGTGTAGAGGGGGCCTCTGGGGCCAACGTCCTGACTTTC.

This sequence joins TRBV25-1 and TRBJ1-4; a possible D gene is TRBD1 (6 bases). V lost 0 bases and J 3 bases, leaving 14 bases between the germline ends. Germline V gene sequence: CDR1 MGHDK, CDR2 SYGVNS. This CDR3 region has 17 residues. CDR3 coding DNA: TGTGCCAGCAGTGAATATGGGTGGGGGGCGCCTAATGAAAAACTGTTTTTT. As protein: CASSEYGWGAPNEKLFF.

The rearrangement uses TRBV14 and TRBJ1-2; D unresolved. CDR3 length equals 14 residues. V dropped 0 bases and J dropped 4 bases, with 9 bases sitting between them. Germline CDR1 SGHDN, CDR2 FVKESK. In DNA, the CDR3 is TGTGCCAGCAGCCAAGACGAACTGATCTATGGCTACACCTTC. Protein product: CASSQDELIYGYTF.

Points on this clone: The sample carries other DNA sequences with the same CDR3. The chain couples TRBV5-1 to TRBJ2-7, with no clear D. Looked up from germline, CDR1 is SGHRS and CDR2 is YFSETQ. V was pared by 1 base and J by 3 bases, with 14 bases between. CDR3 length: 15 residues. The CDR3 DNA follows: TGCGCCAGCAGCTTGATCGCGTCTCAAAACTACGAGCAGTACTTC. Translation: CASSLIASQNYEQYF.

The CDR3 reads CAWSVGETQYF. The CDR3 DNA reads TGTGCCTGGAGTGTCGGAGAGACCCAGTACTTC. The rearrangement joins TRBV30 to TRBJ2-5, with D uncertain. CDR3 length: 11 amino acids. The V gene lost 0 bases and the J gene lost 4 bases, with 3 bases spanning the gap. The germline V gene has CDR1 GTSNPN and CDR2 SVGIG (reference sequence).

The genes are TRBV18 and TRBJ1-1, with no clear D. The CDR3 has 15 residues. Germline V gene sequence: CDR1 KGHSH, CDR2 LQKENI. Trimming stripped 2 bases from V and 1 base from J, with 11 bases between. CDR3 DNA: TGTGCCAGCTCACCATTTGACAACCCGAACACTGAAGCTTTCTTT. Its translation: CASSPFDNPNTEAFF. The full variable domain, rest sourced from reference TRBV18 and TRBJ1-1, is NAGVMQNPRHLVRRRGQEARLRCSPMKGHSHVYWYRQLPEEGLKFMVYLQKENIIDESGMPKERFSAEFPKEGPSILRIQQVVRGDSAAYFCASSPFDNPNTEAFFGQGTRLTVV.

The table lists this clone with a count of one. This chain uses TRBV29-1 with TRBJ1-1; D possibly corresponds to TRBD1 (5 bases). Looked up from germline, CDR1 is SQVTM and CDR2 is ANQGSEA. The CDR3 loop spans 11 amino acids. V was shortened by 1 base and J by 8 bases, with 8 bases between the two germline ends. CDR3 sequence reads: CSVEGGREAFF. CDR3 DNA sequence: TGCAGCGTTGAAGGGGGACGGGAAGCTTTCTTT. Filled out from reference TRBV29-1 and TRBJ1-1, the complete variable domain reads SAVISQKPSRDICQRGTSLTIQCQVDSQVTMMFWYRQQPGQSLTLIATANQGSEATYESGFVIDKFPISRPNLTFSTLTVSNMSPEDSSIYLCSVEGGREAFFGQGTRLTVV.

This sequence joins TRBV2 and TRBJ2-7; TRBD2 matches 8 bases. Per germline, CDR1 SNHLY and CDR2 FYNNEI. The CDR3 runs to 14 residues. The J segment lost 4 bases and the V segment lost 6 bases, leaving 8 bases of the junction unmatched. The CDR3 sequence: CASSLSGTWYEQYF. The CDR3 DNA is TGTGCCAGCAGCCTTAGCGGGACTTGGTACGAGCAGTACTTC. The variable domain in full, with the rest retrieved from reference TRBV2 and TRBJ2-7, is EPEVTQTPSHQVTQMGQEVILRCVPISNHLYFYWYRQILGQKVEFLVSFYNNEISEKSEIFDDQFSVERPDGSNFTLKIRSTKLEDSAMYFCASSLSGTWYEQYFGPGTRLTVT.

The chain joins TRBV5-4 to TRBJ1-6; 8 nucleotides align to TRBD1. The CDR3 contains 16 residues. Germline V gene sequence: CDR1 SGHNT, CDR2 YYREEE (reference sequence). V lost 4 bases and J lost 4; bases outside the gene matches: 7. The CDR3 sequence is CASSPPGTGYNSPLHF. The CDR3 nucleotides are TGTGCCAGCAGCCCACCGGGGACAGGTTATAATTCACCCCTCCACTTT.

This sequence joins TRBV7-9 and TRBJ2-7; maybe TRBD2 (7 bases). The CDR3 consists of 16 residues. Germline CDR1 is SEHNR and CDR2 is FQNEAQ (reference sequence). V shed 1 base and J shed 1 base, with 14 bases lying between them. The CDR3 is CASSLEGDYRSYEQYF. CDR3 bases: TGTGCCAGCAGCTTAGAGGGGGACTACCGTTCCTACGAGCAGTACTTC.

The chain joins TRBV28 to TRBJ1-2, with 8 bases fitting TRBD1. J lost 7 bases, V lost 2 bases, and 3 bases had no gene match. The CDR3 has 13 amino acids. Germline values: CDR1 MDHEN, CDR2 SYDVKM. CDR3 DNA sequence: TGTGCCAGCAGTTTAGGACAGGGTTTTGGCTACACCTTC. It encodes CASSLGQGFGYTF.

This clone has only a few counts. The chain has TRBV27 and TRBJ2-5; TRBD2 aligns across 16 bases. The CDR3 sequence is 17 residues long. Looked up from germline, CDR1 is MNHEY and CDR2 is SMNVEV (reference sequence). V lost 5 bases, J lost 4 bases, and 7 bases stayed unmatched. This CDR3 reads CASSPKGTSGRGETQYF. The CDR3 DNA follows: TGTGCCAGCAGTCCAAAGGGGACTAGCGGGAGGGGAGAGACCCAGTACTTC.

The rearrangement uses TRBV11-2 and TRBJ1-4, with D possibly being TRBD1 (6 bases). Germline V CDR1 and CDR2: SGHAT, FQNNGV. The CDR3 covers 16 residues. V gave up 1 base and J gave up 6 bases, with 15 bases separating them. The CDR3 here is CASSLVGGSFYEKLFF. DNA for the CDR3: TGTGCCAGCAGCTTAGTAGGGGGGAGTTTTTATGAAAAACTGTTTTTT.

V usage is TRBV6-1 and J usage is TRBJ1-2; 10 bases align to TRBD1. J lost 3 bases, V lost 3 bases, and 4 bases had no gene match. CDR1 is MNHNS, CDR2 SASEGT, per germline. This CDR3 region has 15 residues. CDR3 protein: CASSEGQGLDYGYTF. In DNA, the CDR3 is TGTGCCAGCAGTGAGGGACAGGGGCTAGACTATGGCTACACCTTC.

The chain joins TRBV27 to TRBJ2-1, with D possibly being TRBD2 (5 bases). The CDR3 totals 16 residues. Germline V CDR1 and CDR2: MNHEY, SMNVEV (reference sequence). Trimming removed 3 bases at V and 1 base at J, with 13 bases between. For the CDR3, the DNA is TGTGCCAGCAGTTTGACCGAGACTATATCCTACAATGAGCAGTTCTTC. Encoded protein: CASSLTETISYNEQFF.

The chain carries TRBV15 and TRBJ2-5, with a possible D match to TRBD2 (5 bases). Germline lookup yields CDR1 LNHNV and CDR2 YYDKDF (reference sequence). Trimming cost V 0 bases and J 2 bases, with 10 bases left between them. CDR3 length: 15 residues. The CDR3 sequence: CATSRDHGEQETQYF. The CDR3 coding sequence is TGTGCCACCAGCAGAGATCACGGGGAACAAGAGACCCAGTACTTC.

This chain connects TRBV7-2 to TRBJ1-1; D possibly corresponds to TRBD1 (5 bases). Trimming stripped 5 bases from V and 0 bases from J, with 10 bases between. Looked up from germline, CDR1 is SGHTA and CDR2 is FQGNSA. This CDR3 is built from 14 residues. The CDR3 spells CASSPVGVNTEAFF. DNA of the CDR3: TGTGCCAGCAGCCCCGTGGGGGTGAACACTGAAGCTTTCTTT.

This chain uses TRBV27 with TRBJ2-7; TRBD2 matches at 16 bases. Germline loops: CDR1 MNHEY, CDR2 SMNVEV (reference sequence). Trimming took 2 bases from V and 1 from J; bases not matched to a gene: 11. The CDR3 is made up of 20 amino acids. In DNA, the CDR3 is TGTGCCAGCAGTTTAAGGGGGACTAGCGGGAGGGCCTCTAATTCCTACGAGCAGTACTTC. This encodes CASSLRGTSGRASNSYEQYF.

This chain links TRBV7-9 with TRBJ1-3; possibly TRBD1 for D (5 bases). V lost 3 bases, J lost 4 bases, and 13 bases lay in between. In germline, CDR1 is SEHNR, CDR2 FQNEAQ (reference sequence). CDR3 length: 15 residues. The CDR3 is CASSFGAGRGNTIYF. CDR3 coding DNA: TGTGCCAGCAGCTTCGGGGCAGGTCGAGGAAACACCATATATTTT.

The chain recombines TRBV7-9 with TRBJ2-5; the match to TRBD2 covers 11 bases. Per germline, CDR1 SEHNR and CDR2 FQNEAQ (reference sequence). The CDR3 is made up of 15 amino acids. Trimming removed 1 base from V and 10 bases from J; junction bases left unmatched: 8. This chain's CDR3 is CASSLERLAGGVQYF. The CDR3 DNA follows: TGTGCCAGCAGCTTAGAGCGGCTAGCGGGAGGAGTCCAGTACTTC. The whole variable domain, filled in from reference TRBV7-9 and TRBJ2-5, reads DTGVSQNPRHKITKRGQNVTFRCDPISEHNRLYWYRQTLGQGPEFLTYFQNEAQLEKSRLLSDRFSAERPKGSFSTLEIQRTEQGDSAMYLCASSLERLAGGVQYFGPGTRLLVL.

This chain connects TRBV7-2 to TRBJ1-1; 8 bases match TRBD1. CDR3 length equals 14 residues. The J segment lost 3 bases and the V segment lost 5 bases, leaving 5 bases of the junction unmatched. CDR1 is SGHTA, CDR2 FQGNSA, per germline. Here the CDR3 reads CASSPRQGHTEAFF. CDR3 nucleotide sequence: TGTGCCAGCAGCCCAAGACAGGGGCACACTGAAGCTTTCTTT.

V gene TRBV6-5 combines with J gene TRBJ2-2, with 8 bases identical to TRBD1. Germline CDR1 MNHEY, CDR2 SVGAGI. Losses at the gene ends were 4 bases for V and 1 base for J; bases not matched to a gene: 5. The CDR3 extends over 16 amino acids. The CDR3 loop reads CASSFSGTGNTGELFF. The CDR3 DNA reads TGTGCCAGCAGTTTTTCCGGGACAGGGAACACCGGGGAGCTGTTTTTT.

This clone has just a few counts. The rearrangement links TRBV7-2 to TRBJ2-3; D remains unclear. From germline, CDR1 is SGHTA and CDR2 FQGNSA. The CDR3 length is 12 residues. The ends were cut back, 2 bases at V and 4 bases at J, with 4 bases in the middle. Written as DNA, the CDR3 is TGTGCCAGCAGCTTACGGTCAGATACGCAGTATTTT. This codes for CASSLRSDTQYF.

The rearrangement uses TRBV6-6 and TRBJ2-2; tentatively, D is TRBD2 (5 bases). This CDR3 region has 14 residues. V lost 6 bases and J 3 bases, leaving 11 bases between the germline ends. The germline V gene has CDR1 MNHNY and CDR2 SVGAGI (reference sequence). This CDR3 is CASRGFGDTGELFF. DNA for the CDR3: TGTGCCAGCAGAGGGTTCGGGGACACCGGGGAGCTGTTTTTT.

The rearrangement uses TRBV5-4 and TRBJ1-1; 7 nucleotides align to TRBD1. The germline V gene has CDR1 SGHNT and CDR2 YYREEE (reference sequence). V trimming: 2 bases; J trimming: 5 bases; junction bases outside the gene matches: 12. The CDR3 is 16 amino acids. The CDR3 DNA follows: TGTGCCAGCAGCTTTGAGAGGGGGCCGGAACGGACTGAAGCTTTCTTT. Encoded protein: CASSFERGPERTEAFF.

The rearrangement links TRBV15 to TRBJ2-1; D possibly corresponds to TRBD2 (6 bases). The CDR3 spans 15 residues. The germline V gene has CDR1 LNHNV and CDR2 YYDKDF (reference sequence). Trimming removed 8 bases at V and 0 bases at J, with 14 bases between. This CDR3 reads CATWGGHGSYNEQFF. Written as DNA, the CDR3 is TGTGCCACCTGGGGAGGCCACGGCTCCTACAATGAGCAGTTCTTC.

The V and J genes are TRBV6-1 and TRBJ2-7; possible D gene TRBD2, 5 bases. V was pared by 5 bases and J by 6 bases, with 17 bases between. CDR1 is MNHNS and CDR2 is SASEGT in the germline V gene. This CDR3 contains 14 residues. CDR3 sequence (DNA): TGTGCCAGCAGTATCCAGCGGAGTGAGGTCGAGCAGTACTTC. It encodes CASSIQRSEVEQYF.

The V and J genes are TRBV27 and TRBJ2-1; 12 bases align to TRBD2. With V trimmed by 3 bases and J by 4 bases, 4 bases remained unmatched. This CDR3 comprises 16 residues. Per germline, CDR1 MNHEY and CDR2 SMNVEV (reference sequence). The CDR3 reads CASSFLLAGGYNEQFF. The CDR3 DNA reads TGTGCCAGCAGTTTCCTCCTAGCGGGAGGGTACAATGAGCAGTTCTTC.

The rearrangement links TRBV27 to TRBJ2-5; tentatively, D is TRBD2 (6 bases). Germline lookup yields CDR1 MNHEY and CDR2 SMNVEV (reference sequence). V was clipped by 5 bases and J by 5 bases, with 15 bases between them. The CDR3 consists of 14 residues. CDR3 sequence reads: CASSPRLEGETQYF. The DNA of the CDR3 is TGTGCCAGCAGTCCCCGACTAGAGGGGGAGACCCAGTACTTC.